This TCR beta chain was documented in a study of graft-versus-host responses after intestinal transplantation. Study conclusions and caveats: Present in recipient marrow, GvH clones included some that appeared first in ileum or blood. Allografts of one patient group, those with graft-donor T cell macrochimerism, had high graft-versus-host to host-versus-graft clonal ratios.

Data came from immunoSEQ multiplex PCR; TCRdb stores just in-frame clones and leaves some out. The data show 15,000 to 20,000 clones, 82% seen once. Graft tissue processing released intraepithelial and lamina propria lymphocytes. Notes on this clone: What it binds is not known.

CDR3 length: 14 amino acids. V shed 5 bases and J 3 bases; nucleotides not matched to a gene: 3. From germline, CDR1 is LNHDA and CDR2 SQIVND (reference sequence). The sample here was ileum tissue, taken 17 days after transplant. The receptor was derived from a human patient who received an intestinal transplant, so some T cells may come from the graft donor. The chain couples TRBV19 to TRBJ2-3; 9 positions agree with TRBD2. CDR3 residues: CASSAAGGTDTQYF. The CDR3 nucleotides read TGTGCCAGTAGTGCGGCGGGGGGGACAGATACGCAGTATTTT.